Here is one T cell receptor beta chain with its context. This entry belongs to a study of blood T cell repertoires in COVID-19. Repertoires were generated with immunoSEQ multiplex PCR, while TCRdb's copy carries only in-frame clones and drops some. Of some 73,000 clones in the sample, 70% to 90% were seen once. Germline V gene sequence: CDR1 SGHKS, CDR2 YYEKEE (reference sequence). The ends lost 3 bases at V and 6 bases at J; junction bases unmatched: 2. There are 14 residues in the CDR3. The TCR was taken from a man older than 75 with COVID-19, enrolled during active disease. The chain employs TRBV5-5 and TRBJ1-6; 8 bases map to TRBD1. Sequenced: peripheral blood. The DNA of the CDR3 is TGTGCCAGCAGCTGGACAGGGAGTAATTCACCCCTCCACTTT. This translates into CASSWTGSNSPLHF.